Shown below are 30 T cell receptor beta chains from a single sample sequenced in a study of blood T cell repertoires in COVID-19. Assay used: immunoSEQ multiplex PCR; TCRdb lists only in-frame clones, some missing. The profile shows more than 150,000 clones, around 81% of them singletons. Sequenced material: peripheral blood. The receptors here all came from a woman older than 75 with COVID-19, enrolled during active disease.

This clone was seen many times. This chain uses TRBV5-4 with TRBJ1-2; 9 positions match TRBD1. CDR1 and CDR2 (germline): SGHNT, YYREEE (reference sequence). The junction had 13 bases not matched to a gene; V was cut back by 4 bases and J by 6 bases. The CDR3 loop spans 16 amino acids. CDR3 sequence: CASSQPPGTGLDGYTF. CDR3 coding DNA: TGTGCCAGCAGCCAACCACCTGGGACAGGGCTCGATGGCTACACCTTC.

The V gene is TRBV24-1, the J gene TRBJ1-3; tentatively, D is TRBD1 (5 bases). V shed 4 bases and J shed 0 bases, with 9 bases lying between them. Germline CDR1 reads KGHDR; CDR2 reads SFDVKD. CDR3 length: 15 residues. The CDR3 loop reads CATSEDTNSGNTIYF. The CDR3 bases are TGTGCCACCAGTGAGGACACTAACTCTGGAAACACCATATATTTT.

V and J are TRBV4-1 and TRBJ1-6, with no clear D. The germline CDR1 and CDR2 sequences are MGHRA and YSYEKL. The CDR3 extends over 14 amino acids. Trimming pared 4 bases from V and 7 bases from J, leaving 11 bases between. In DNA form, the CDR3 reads TGCGCCAGCAGCCGGCCCATCCTGAATTCACCCCTCCACTTT. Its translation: CASSRPILNSPLHF.

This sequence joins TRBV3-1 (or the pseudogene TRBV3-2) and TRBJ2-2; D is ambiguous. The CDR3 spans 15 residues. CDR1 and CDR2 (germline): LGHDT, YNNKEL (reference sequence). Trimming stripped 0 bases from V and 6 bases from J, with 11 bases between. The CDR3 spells CASSQDRKAAGELFF. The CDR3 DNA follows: TGTGCCAGCAGCCAAGATAGGAAGGCGGCCGGGGAGCTGTTTTTT.

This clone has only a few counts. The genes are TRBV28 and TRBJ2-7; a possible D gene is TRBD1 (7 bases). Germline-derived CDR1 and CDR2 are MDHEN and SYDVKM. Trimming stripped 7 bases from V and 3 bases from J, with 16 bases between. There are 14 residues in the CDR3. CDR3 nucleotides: TGTGCCAGCACCTCAAGGCGGGACAGCTACGAGCAGTACTTC. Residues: CASTSRRDSYEQYF.

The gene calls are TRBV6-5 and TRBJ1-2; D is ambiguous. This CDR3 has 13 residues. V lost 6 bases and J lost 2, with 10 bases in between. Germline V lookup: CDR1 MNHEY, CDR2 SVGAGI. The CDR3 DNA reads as TGTGCCAGCAGCCGAGCAGGCAACTATGGCTACACCTTC. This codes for CASSRAGNYGYTF.

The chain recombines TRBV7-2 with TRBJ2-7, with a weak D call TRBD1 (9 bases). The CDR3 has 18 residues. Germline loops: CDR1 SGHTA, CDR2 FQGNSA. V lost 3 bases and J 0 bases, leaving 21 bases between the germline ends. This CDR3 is CASSLGQGSSGFSYEQYF. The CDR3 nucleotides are TGTGCCAGCAGCTTGGGACAGGGTTCTAGCGGGTTCTCCTACGAGCAGTACTTC.

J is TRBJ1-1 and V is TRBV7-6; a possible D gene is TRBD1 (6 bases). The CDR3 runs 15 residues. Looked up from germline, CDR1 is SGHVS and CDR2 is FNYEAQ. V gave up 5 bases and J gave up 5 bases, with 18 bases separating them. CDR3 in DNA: TGTGCCAGCAGCGCCCGCAGGGGAGGGCGGACTGAAGCTTTCTTT. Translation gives CASSARRGGRTEAFF. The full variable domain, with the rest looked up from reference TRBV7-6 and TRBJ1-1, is GAGVSQSPRYKVTKRGQDVALRCDPISGHVSLYWYRQALGQGPEFLTYFNYEAQQDKSGLPNDRFSAERPEGSISTLTIQRTEQRDSAMYRCASSARRGGRTEAFFGQGTRLTVV.

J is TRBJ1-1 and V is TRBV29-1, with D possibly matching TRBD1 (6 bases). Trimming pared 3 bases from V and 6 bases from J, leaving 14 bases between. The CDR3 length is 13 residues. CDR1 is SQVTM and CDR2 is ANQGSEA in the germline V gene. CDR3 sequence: CSVEQGSRPEAFF. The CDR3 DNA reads TGCAGCGTTGAGCAGGGGTCCCGTCCTGAAGCTTTCTTT.

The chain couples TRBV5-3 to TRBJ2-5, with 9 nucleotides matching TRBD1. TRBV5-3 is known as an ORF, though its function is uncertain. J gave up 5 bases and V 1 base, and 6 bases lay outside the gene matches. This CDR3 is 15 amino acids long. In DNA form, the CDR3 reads TGTGCCAGAAGCTTGACAGGGGGCGCTCGGGAGACCCAGTACTTC. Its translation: CARSLTGGARETQYF.

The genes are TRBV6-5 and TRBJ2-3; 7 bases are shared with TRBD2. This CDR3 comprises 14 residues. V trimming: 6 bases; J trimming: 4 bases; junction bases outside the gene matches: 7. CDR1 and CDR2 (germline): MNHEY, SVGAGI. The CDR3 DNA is TGTGCCAGCAGGAGTCTAGCGGTCCCAGATACGCAGTATTTT. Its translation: CASRSLAVPDTQYF.

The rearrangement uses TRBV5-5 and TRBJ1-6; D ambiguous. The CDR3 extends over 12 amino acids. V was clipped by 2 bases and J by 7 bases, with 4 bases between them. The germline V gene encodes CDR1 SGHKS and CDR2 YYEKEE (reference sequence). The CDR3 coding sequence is TGTGCCAGCAGCTTAAGCAATTCACCCCTCCACTTT. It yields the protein CASSLSNSPLHF.

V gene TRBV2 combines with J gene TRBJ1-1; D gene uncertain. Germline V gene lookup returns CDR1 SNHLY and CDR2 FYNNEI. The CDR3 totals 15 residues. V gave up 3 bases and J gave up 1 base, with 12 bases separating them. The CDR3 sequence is CASSDKREENTEAFF. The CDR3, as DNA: TGTGCCAGCAGTGACAAACGAGAGGAGAACACTGAAGCTTTCTTT. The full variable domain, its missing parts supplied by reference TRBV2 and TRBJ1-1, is EPEVTQTPSHQVTQMGQEVILRCVPISNHLYFYWYRQILGQKVEFLVSFYNNEISEKSEIFDDQFSVERPDGSNFTLKIRSTKLEDSAMYFCASSDKREENTEAFFGQGTRLTVV.

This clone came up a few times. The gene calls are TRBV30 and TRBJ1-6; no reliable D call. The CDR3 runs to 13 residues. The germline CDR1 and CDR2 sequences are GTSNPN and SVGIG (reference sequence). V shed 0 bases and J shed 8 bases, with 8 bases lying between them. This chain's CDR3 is CAWSVTRDSPLHF. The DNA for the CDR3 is TGTGCCTGGAGTGTAACGAGAGATTCACCCCTCCACTTT.

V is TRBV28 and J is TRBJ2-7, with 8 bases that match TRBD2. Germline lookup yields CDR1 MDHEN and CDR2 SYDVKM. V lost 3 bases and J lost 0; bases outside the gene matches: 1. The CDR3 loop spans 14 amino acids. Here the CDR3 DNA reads TGTGCCAGCAGTTTTGCGGGAGGCTCCTACGAGCAGTACTTC. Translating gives CASSFAGGSYEQYF.

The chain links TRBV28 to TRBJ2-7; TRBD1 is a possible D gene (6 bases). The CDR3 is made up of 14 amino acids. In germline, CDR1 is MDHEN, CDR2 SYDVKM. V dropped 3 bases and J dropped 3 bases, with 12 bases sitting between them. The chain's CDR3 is CASSFGTFVYEQYF. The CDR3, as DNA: TGTGCCAGCAGTTTCGGGACATTTGTCTACGAGCAGTACTTC.

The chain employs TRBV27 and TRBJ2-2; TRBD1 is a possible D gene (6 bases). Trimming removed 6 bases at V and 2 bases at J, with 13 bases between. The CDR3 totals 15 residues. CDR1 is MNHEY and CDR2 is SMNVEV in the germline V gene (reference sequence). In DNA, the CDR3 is TGTGCCAGCAGGGCCCGGACAGTTAACACCGGGGAGCTGTTTTTT. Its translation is CASRARTVNTGELFF.

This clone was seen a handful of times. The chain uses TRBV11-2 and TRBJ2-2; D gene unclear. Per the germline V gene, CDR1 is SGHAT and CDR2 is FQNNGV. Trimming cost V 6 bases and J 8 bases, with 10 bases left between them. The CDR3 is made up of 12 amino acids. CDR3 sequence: CASSLGRGELFF. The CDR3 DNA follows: TGTGCCAGCAGTCTAGGCCGGGGGGAGCTGTTTTTT.

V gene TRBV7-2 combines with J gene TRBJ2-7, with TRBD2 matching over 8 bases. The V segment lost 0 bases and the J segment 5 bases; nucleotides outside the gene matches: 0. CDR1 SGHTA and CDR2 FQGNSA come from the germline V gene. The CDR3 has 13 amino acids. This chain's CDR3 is CASSLARGDEQYF. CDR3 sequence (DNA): TGTGCCAGCAGCTTAGCGCGGGGGGACGAGCAGTACTTC.

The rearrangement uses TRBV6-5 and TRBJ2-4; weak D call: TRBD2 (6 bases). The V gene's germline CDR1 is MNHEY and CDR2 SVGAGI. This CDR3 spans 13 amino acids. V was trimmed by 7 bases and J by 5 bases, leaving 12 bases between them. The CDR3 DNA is TGTGCCAGCACCTCGGGGGTGGAAAACATTCAGTACTTC. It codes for CASTSGVENIQYF.

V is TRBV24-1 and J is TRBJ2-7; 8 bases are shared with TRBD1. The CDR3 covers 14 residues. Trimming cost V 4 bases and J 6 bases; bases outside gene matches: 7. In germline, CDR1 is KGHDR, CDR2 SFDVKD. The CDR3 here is CATSDSGQGGEQYF. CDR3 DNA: TGTGCCACCAGTGACTCCGGACAGGGTGGCGAGCAGTACTTC.

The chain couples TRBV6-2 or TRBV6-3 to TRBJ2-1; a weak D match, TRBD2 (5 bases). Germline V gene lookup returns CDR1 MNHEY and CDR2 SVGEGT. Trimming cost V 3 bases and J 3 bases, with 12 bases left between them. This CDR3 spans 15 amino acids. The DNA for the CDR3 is TGTGCCAGCAGTTATTTTGCCCGGGGCTACAATGAGCAGTTCTTC. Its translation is CASSYFARGYNEQFF.

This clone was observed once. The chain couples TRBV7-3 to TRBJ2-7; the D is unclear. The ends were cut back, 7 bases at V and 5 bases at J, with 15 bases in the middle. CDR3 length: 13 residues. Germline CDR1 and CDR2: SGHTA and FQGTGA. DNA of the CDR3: TGTGCCAGCATCCCCCCCAGGCTCGACGAGCAGTACTTC. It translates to CASIPPRLDEQYF.

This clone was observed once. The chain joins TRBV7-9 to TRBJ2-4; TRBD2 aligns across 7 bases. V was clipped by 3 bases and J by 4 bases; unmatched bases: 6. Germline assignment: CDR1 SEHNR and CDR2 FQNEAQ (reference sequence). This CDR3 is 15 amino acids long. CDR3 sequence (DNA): TGTGCCAGCAGCTTCCGCGGGGGAGGGAAAAACATTCAGTACTTC. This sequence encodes CASSFRGGGKNIQYF. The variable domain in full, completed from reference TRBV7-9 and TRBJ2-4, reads DTGVSQNPRHKITKRGQNVTFRCDPISEHNRLYWYRQTLGQGPEFLTYFQNEAQLEKSRLLSDRFSAERPKGSFSTLEIQRTEQGDSAMYLCASSFRGGGKNIQYFGAGTRLSVL.

CDR3 loop: CASSLGGRGPYEQYF. The CDR3, as DNA: TGCGCCAGCAGCTTGGGGGGCAGGGGACCCTACGAGCAGTACTTC. J is TRBJ2-7 and V is TRBV5-1; D possibly corresponds to TRBD1 (6 bases). V lost 0 bases, J lost 2 bases, and 12 bases lay in between. CDR1 is SGHRS and CDR2 is YFSETQ in the germline V gene. The CDR3 runs 15 residues.

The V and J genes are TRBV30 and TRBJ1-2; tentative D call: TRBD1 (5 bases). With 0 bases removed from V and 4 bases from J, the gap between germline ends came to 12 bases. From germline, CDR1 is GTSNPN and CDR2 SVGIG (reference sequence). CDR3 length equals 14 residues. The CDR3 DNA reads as TGTGCCTGGAGTGTATACGGGGGAATCTATGGCTACACCTTC. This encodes CAWSVYGGIYGYTF.

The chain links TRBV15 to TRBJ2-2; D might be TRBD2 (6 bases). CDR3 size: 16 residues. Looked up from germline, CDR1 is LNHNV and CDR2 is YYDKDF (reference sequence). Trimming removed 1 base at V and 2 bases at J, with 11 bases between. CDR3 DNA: TGTGCCACCAGCAGAGGCGGGACGGGTAACACCGGGGAGCTGTTTTTT. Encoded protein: CATSRGGTGNTGELFF.

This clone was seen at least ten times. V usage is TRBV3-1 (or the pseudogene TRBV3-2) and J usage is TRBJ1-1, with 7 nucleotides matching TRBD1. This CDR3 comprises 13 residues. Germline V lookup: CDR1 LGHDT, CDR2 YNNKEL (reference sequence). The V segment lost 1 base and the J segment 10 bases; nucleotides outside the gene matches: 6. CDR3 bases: TGTGCCAGCAGCCAAGGCGTCCAGGGGGGAGCTTTCTTT. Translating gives CASSQGVQGGAFF.

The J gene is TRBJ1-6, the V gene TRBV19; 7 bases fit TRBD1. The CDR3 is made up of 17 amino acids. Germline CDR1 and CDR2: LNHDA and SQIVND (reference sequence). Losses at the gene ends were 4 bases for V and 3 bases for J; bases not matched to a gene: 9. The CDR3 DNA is TGTGCCAGTAGTACCTACGCCGGGACAGACTATAATTCACCCCTCCACTTT. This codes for CASSTYAGTDYNSPLHF.

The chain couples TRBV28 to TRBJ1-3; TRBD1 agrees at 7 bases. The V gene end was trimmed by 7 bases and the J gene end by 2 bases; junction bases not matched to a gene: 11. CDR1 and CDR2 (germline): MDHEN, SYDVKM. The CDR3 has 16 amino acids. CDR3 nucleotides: TGTGCCAGCACCCTTGGAGGACAGGACCCTGGAAACACCATATATTTT. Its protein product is CASTLGGQDPGNTIYF.